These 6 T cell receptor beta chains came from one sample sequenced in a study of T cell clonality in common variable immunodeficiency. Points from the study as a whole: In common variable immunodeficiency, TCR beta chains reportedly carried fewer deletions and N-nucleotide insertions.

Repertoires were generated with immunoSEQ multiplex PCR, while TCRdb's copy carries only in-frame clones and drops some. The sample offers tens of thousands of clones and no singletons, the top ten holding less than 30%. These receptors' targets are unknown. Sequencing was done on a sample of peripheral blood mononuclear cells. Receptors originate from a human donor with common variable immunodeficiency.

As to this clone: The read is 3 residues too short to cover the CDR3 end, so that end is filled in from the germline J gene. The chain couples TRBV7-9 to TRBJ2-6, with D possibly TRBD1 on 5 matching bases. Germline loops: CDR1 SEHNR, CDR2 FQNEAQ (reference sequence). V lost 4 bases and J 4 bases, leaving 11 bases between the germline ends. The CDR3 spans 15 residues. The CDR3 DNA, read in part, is TGTGCCAGCAGCTCCGACAGAAGAGGGGCCAACGTC. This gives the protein CASSSDRRGANV. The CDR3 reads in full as CASSSDRRGANVLTF.

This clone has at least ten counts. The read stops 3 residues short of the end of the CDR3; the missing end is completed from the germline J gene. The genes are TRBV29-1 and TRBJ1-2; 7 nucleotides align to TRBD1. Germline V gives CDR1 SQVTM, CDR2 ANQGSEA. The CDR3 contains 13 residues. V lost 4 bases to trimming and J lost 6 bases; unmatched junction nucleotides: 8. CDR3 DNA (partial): TGCAGCGTTGGGGTCAGGGGGATGGATGGC. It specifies CSVGVRGMDG. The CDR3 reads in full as CSVGVRGMDGYTF.

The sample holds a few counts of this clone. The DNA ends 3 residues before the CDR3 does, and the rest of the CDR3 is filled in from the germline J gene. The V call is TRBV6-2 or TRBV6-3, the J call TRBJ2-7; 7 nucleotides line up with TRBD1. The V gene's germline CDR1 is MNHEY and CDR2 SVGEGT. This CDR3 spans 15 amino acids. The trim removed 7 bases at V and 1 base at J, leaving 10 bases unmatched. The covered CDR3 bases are TGTGCCAGCAAGAAGGGGGCGGAAGAGTCCTACGAG. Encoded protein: CASKKGAEESYE. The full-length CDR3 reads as CASKKGAEESYEQYF.

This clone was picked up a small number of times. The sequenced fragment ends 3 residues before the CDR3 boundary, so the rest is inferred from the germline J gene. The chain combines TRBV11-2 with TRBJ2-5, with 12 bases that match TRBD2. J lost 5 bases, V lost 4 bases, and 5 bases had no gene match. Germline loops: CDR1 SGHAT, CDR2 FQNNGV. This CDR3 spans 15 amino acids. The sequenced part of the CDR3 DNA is TGTGCCAGCAGCTCTGGACTAGCGGGGTCTGAGACC. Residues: CASSSGLAGSET. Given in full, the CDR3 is CASSSGLAGSETQYF.

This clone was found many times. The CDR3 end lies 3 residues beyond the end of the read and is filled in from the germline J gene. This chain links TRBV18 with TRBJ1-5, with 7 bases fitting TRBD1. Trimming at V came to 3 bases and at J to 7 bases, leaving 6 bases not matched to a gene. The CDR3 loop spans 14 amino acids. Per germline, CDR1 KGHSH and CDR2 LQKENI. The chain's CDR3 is CASSPGQARQPQHF. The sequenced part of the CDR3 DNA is TGTGCCAGCTCACCTGGACAGGCGCGGCAGCCC.

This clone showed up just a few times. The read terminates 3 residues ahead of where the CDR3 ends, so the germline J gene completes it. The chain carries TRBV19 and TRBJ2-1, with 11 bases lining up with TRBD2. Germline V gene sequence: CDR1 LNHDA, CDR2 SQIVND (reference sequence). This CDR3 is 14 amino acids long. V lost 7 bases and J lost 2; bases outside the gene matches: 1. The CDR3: CASNSGGAYNEQFF. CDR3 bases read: TGTGCCAGTAATAGCGGGGGGGCCTACAATGAG.